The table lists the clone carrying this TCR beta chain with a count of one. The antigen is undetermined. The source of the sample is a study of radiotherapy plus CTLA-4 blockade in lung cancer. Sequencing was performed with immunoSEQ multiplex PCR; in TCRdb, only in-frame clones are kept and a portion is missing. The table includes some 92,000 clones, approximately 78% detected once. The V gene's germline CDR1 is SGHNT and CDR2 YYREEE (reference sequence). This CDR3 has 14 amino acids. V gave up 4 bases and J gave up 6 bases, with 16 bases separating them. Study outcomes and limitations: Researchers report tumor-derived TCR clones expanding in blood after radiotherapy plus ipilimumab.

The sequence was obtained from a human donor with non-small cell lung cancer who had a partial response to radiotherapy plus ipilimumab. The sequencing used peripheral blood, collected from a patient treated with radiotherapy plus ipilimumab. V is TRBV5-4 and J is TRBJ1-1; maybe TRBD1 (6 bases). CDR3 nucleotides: TGTGCCAGCAGCCTCCCAGGTCGGACAGCTGAAGCTTTCTTT. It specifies CASSLPGRTAEAFF.